One sample yielded the 30 T cell receptor beta chains listed below, sequenced in a study of identical twins. TCRdb reprocessed the 5' RACE reads with MiXCR, giving one entry per CDR3 protein. The repertoire consists of approximately 470,000 distinct CDR3 sequences, with approximately 15% occurring once and the leading ten covering 0.4% to 0.55%. The same data also went into a second study, on yellow fever vaccine responses in identical twins.

Sequencing used CD4+ T cells sorted from blood. These receptors originate from a woman aged 18 to 35 in good health.

The gene calls are TRBV9 and TRBJ2-7; possibly TRBD2 for D (5 bases). V shed 0 bases and J shed 5 bases, with 9 bases lying between them. CDR1 and CDR2 from the germline V gene are SGDLS and YYNGEE. The CDR3 has 13 residues. The CDR3 region has the DNA TGTGCCAGCAGCGTAGGTTCAGCGGACGAGCAGTACTTC. It yields the protein CASSVGSADEQYF.

The chain uses TRBV29-1 and TRBJ2-5; 11 nucleotides align to TRBD2. This CDR3 has 16 amino acids. J lost 2 bases, V lost 3 bases, and 8 bases had no gene match. Germline loops: CDR1 SQVTM, CDR2 ANQGSEA. The chain's CDR3 is CSVEKGLAGGQETQYF. CDR3 in DNA: TGCAGCGTTGAGAAGGGTCTAGCGGGAGGTCAAGAGACCCAGTACTTC.

This clonotype was seen more than once but under ten times. J is TRBJ2-1 and V is TRBV6-2 or TRBV6-3; a possible D gene is TRBD1 (7 bases). The germline V and J ends were trimmed by 2 bases and 9 bases, with 17 bases remaining between them. The germline CDR1 and CDR2 sequences are MNHEY and SVGEGT. The CDR3 covers 15 residues. The CDR3 DNA reads as TGTGCCAGCAGTTACCCGTCAGACAGGGAGGTTGAGCAGTTCTTC. Translating gives CASSYPSDREVEQFF.

The V and J genes are TRBV3-1 and TRBJ2-3; D unresolved. Trimming shortened V by 1 base and J by 3 bases, and 5 bases separated the two germline ends. CDR3 length: 13 amino acids. Germline CDR1 LGHDT, CDR2 YNNKEL (reference sequence). The CDR3 here is CASSQAMTDTQYF. The CDR3 DNA follows: TGTGCCAGCAGCCAAGCGATGACAGATACGCAGTATTTT.

This rearrangement joins TRBV6-1 to TRBJ2-1, with a possible D match to TRBD2 (6 bases). Germline-derived CDR1 and CDR2 are MNHNS and SASEGT. The CDR3 is 15 residues long. Trimming pared 9 bases from V and 9 bases from J, leaving 24 bases between. DNA of the CDR3: TGTGCCAGTAGAACGAAAGGCGGTTTGGGAGGTGAGCAGTTCTTC. It yields the protein CASRTKGGLGGEQFF.

This clonotype has a count of ten or more. This rearrangement joins TRBV4-3 to TRBJ2-3; D unresolved. V was pared by 0 bases and J by 2 bases, with 12 bases between. Germline loops: CDR1 LGHNA, CDR2 YSLEER. The CDR3 has 16 residues. In DNA form, the CDR3 reads TGCGCCAGCAGCCAAGACCCTCAACACGCCACAGATACGCAGTATTTT. Residues: CASSQDPQHATDTQYF.

There are many counts of this clonotype. The chain links TRBV10-3 to TRBJ2-2; TRBD2 agrees at 7 bases. Germline CDR1 reads ENHRY; CDR2 reads SYGVKD. The V and J ends lost 6 bases and 1 base, in that order; junction bases with no gene match: 2. The CDR3 loop spans 14 amino acids. The CDR3, as DNA: TGTGCCATCAGCGGGACTAAGAACACCGGGGAGCTGTTTTTT. This encodes CAISGTKNTGELFF.

The chain uses TRBV7-9 and TRBJ2-5; TRBD1 is a possible D gene (6 bases). CDR1 is SEHNR, CDR2 FQNEAQ, per germline (reference sequence). Trimming removed 5 bases from V and 2 bases from J, with 15 bases in between. CDR3 length: 15 amino acids. CDR3 region: CASSPIRTVQETQYF. DNA for the CDR3: TGTGCCAGCAGCCCCATACGGACAGTACAAGAGACCCAGTACTTC.

This clonotype was picked up a small number of times. The V and J genes are TRBV7-8 and TRBJ1-2, with TRBD1 as a possible D gene (5 bases). CDR3 length: 15 amino acids. Per the germline V gene, CDR1 is SGHVS and CDR2 is FQNEAQ. V lost 5 bases to trimming and J lost 4 bases, with 17 bases between them. CDR3 bases: TGTGCCAGCAGCCTACGGAGAGAAAGGGGCTATGGCTACACCTTC. Translation: CASSLRRERGYGYTF.

The chain carries TRBV20-1 and TRBJ2-1; either TRBD1 or TRBD2 may fit D (5 bases each). Germline assignment: CDR1 DFQATT and CDR2 SNEGSKA (reference sequence). CDR3 length: 12 residues. The V end lost 5 bases, the J end lost 6 bases, and 11 bases lay between the germline ends. The CDR3 DNA reads TGCAGTGCTGGGGGATCAGGCAATGAGCAGTTCTTC. Protein sequence: CSAGGSGNEQFF.

This clonotype was detected a few times. The gene calls are TRBV12-3 or TRBV12-4 and TRBJ2-1; D is unclear. The CDR3 loop spans 13 amino acids. Trimming removed 7 bases at V and 0 bases at J, with 7 bases between. As DNA, the CDR3 is TGTGCCAGCACCATGGACTCCTACAATGAGCAGTTCTTC. It encodes CASTMDSYNEQFF.

At least ten counts were recorded for this clonotype. The rearrangement uses TRBV15 and TRBJ2-2; D not resolved. Trimming took off 5 bases at V and 4 bases at J, with 5 bases between the two ends. Germline V gene lookup returns CDR1 LNHNV and CDR2 YYDKDF (reference sequence). The CDR3 runs 12 residues. CDR3 DNA sequence: TGTGCCACCAGCGGGGTCACCGGGGAGCTGTTTTTT. It specifies CATSGVTGELFF.

This clonotype turned up a few times. The chain is built from TRBV6-1 and TRBJ1-4; D is uncertain. CDR1 and CDR2 from the germline V gene are MNHNS and SASEGT. V dropped 6 bases and J dropped 7 bases, with 18 bases sitting between them. The CDR3 has 15 residues. CDR3 sequence: CASRNPKDNSEKLFF. CDR3 nucleotides: TGTGCCAGCAGGAACCCTAAAGATAACTCTGAAAAACTGTTTTTT.

The chain uses TRBV28 and TRBJ2-2; D unresolved. In germline, CDR1 is MDHEN, CDR2 SYDVKM. This CDR3 is 14 amino acids long. V gave up 4 bases and J gave up 6 bases, with 12 bases separating them. The CDR3 region has the DNA TGTGCCAGCAGTTCCCCCACTTGGGCCGGGGAGCTGTTTTTT. It specifies CASSSPTWAGELFF.

Ten or more counts support this clonotype. The rearrangement uses TRBV7-2 and TRBJ2-7; D gene unclear. Germline assignment: CDR1 SGHTA and CDR2 FQGNSA. V lost 5 bases to trimming and J lost 2 bases, with 7 bases between them. The CDR3 sequence is 12 residues long. CDR3: CASSPATYEQYF. Here the CDR3 DNA reads TGTGCCAGCAGCCCTGCTACCTACGAGCAGTACTTC.

This clonotype has a handful of counts. The chain recombines TRBV7-6 with TRBJ2-1; 7 nucleotides match TRBD2. The CDR3 runs 18 residues. CDR1 and CDR2 (germline): SGHVS, FNYEAQ. The V and J ends lost 0 bases and 0 bases, in that order; junction bases with no gene match: 8. The CDR3 here is CASSLALEGGSSYNEQFF. As DNA, the CDR3 is TGTGCCAGCAGCTTAGCCCTGGAGGGCGGGAGCTCCTACAATGAGCAGTTCTTC.

This clonotype was counted many times. The V call is TRBV12-3 or TRBV12-4, the J call TRBJ2-7; possible D gene TRBD1, 5 bases. The CDR3 runs to 11 residues. V lost 5 bases, J lost 5 bases, and 7 bases lay in between. The CDR3 DNA reads as TGTGCCAGCAGTACAGGAGACGAGCAGTACTTC. Its protein is CASSTGDEQYF.

The gene calls are TRBV20-1 and TRBJ2-3; TRBD2 matches at 11 bases. V lost 5 bases and J lost 0; bases outside the gene matches: 7. Germline V gives CDR1 DFQATT, CDR2 SNEGSKA (reference sequence). The CDR3 has 16 residues. The CDR3 nucleotides read TGCAGTGCTCCCGGGACTAGCGGCCCTAGCACAGATACGCAGTATTTT. Translated: CSAPGTSGPSTDTQYF.

The chain links TRBV20-1 to TRBJ2-7, with 7 bases lining up with TRBD2. CDR1 and CDR2 (germline): DFQATT, SNEGSKA (reference sequence). This CDR3 has 13 residues. J lost 7 bases, V lost 5 bases, and 11 bases had no gene match. The CDR3 reads CSAVKSGLGEQYF. CDR3 coding DNA: TGCAGTGCTGTTAAAAGCGGACTAGGGGAGCAGTACTTC.

This rearrangement joins TRBV5-1 to TRBJ2-3; 8 bases are shared with TRBD2. Per the germline V gene, CDR1 is SGHRS and CDR2 is YFSETQ. The CDR3 is 17 amino acids. Trimming removed 1 base from V and 0 bases from J; junction bases left unmatched: 7. The CDR3 coding sequence is TGCGCCAGCAGCTTGTCGTTCGGGGGGGCTAGCACAGATACGCAGTATTTT. It specifies CASSLSFGGASTDTQYF.

This clonotype was recorded a few times. V usage is TRBV20-1 and J usage is TRBJ2-2; 9 bases match TRBD2. CDR3 length equals 18 residues. V lost 0 bases to trimming and J lost 4 bases; unmatched junction nucleotides: 12. Germline loops: CDR1 DFQATT, CDR2 SNEGSKA (reference sequence). The CDR3 spells CSARDRGSGSIRTGELFF. DNA for the CDR3: TGCAGTGCTAGAGATCGCGGTAGCGGGAGTATACGCACCGGGGAGCTGTTTTTT.

The rearrangement joins TRBV4-2 to TRBJ2-3; 7 nucleotides agree with TRBD2. The CDR3 spans 15 residues. The germline V gene encodes CDR1 LGHNA and CDR2 YNFKEQ. V lost 0 bases, J lost 6 bases, and 6 bases stayed unmatched. The CDR3 coding sequence is TGTGCCAGCAGCCAAGAAGGCGGGAGAGGGGATACGCAGTATTTT. As protein: CASSQEGGRGDTQYF.

Details on this clonotype: A read error may account for a junction end that differs from germline. This chain uses TRBV7-9 with TRBJ1-1; D is ambiguous. This CDR3 has 13 residues. Germline V gene lookup returns CDR1 SEHNR and CDR2 FQNEAQ (reference sequence). The DNA of the CDR3 is TGTGCCAGCAGCTTTAAGGGCACCACTGAAGTTTTCTTT. It encodes CASSFKGTTEVFF.

This clonotype was counted a few times. The chain combines TRBV12-3 or TRBV12-4 with TRBJ1-5, with a possible D match to TRBD1 (5 bases). The CDR3 runs to 13 residues. V was shortened by 4 bases and J by 7 bases, with 11 bases between the two germline ends. As DNA, the CDR3 is TGTGCCAGCAGTTCAGGGCAGCGGCAGCCCCAGCATTTT. It codes for CASSSGQRQPQHF.

The table lists this clonotype with many counts. V and J are TRBV20-1 and TRBJ2-1; 14 bases are a match to TRBD2. The length of the CDR3 is 17 residues. With 8 bases clipped from V and 0 bases from J, the junction kept 9 bases outside the gene matches. Per the germline V gene, CDR1 is DFQATT and CDR2 is SNEGSKA (reference sequence). As DNA, the CDR3 is TGCAGTTACCTAGGGACTAGCGGGAGAAACTCCTACAATGAGCAGTTCTTC. It specifies CSYLGTSGRNSYNEQFF.

Ten or more counts support this clonotype. The gene calls are TRBV29-1 and TRBJ2-7, with D maybe TRBD1 (5 bases). The CDR3 extends over 13 amino acids. The V end lost 2 bases, the J end lost 5 bases, and 13 bases lay between the germline ends. Germline-derived CDR1 and CDR2 are SQVTM and ANQGSEA. The CDR3 nucleotides are TGCAGCGTTGAAAAGAGTAGGGGAAACGAGCAGTACTTC. Its translation is CSVEKSRGNEQYF.

This rearrangement joins TRBV27 to TRBJ2-1, with TRBD2 as a possible D gene (5 bases). Germline lookup yields CDR1 MNHEY and CDR2 SMNVEV (reference sequence). Trimming pared 6 bases from V and 7 bases from J, leaving 19 bases between. The CDR3 extends over 15 amino acids. Here the CDR3 DNA reads TGTGCCAGCAGGGGAGAGTGGTTTAAGGAAAATGAGCAGTTCTTC. This translates into CASRGEWFKENEQFF.

This clonotype showed up just a few times. V gene TRBV20-1 combines with J gene TRBJ1-5, with D hard to call. The ends were cut back, 2 bases at V and 0 bases at J, with 5 bases in the middle. The CDR3 is made up of 13 amino acids. Looked up from germline, CDR1 is DFQATT and CDR2 is SNEGSKA (reference sequence). CDR3 sequence reads: CSARTNSNQPQHF. Written as DNA, the CDR3 is TGCAGTGCTAGAACCAATAGCAATCAGCCCCAGCATTTT.

The V and J genes are TRBV25-1 and TRBJ2-3; no definite D call. Germline V gene data show CDR1 as MGHDK and CDR2 as SYGVNS. The CDR3 is 14 amino acids. V lost 6 bases, J lost 3 bases, and 13 bases lay in between. The CDR3 loop is CASRPPTITDTQYF. The CDR3 DNA reads as TGTGCCAGCAGGCCCCCTACGATTACAGATACGCAGTATTTT.

DNA of the CDR3: TGTGCCAGCAGCGCAGGGGGCGGGAGACACCAAGAGACCCAGTACTTC. Translation gives CASSAGGGRHQETQYF. The chain joins TRBV7-2 to TRBJ2-5; D may be TRBD1 (8 bases). This CDR3 has 16 residues. Per the germline V gene, CDR1 is SGHTA and CDR2 is FQGNSA. Deletions cut 5 bases from V and 0 bases from J, with 16 bases between.